This T cell receptor beta chain was found in a study of blood T cell repertoires in COVID-19. Study background: COVID-19 samples from acute and convalescent phases originated in the United States, Italy and Spain. The cDNA or gDNA used as material had been derived from T cells, B-cell-depleted T cells, or PBMCs.

Authors' methods: Reference gene primers were amplified, and this amplification served to estimate nucleated cell counts. Using immunoSEQ multiplex PCR, the repertoire was profiled, and TCRdb retains in-frame clones only, with some absent. V, J and clone size are those of that table, while D and trimming were read from the DNA. The table includes fewer than 250,000 clones, around four fifths detected once. This clone occurred a few times. Sequencing used peripheral blood. The clonotype comes from a young man with active or convalescent COVID-19.

CDR3 sequence: CASSLRLAGGPETQYF. The CDR3 DNA is TGTGCCAGCAGCTTAAGGCTAGCGGGAGGGCCGGAGACCCAGTACTTC. The chain recombines TRBV7-2 with TRBJ2-5, with 12 bases lining up with TRBD2. Germline values: CDR1 SGHTA, CDR2 FQGNSA. This CDR3 comprises 16 residues. The V and J ends lost 2 bases and 5 bases, in that order; junction bases with no gene match: 6.